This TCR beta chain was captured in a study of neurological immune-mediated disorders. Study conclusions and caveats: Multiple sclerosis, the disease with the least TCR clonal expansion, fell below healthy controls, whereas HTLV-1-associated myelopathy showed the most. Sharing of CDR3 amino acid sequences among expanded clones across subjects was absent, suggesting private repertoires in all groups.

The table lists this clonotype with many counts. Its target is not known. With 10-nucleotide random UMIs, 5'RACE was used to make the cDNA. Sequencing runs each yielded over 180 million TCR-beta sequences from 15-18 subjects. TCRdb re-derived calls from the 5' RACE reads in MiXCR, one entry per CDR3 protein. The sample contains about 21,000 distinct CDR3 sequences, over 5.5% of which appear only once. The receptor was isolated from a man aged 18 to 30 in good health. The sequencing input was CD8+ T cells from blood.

The CDR3 DNA follows: TGCGCCAGCAGCTTGAATAGCGGACCAACCTACGAGCAGTACTTC. Its protein is CASSLNSGPTYEQYF. The chain is built from TRBV5-1 and TRBJ2-7; tentatively, D is TRBD2 (6 bases). In germline, CDR1 is SGHRS, CDR2 YFSETQ. This CDR3 comprises 15 residues. V lost 1 base and J lost 2, with 13 bases in between.